This T cell receptor (beta chain) was sequenced for a study of control samples from healthy donors and cancer patients. This clone showed up just once. Method: immunoSEQ multiplex PCR; TCRdb's copy keeps in-frame clones and lacks some. Here the sample spans about 96,000 clones, approximately 93% being singletons. This CDR3 is built from 15 residues. Losses at the gene ends were 4 bases for V and 0 bases for J; bases not matched to a gene: 6. CDR1 and CDR2 from the germline V gene are SGHRS and YFSETQ. This chain uses TRBV5-1 with TRBJ1-1, with 7 positions matching TRBD1. Sequences were obtained from blood. This sequence was found in a man aged 18 to 30 in good health. CDR3 region: CASSRRTGMNTEAFF. For the CDR3, the DNA is TGCGCCAGCAGCCGGAGGACAGGTATGAACACTGAAGCTTTCTTT. The variable domain in full, completed from reference TRBV5-1 and TRBJ1-1, reads KAGVTQTPRYLIKTRGQQVTLSCSPISGHRSVSWYQQTPGQGLQFLFEYFSETQRNKGNFPGRFSGRQFSNSRSEMNVSTLELGDSALYLCASSRRTGMNTEAFFGQGTRLTVV.